This T cell receptor beta chain came from a study of cytomegalovirus exposure and HLA in healthy donors. In the PCR, 60 Vbeta and 13 Jbeta primers were used. The table came from immunoSEQ multiplex PCR; TCRdb's copy has only in-frame clones and leaves some out. Of about 160,000 clones in the sample, roughly 79% are singletons; the top ten hold about 1.3%. This clone appeared a single time. Germline CDR1 reads MNHEY; CDR2 reads SVGAGI. CDR3 length: 12 amino acids. V was trimmed by 6 bases and J by 6 bases, leaving 9 bases between them. Sequencing input: PBMCs. V gene TRBV6-5 combines with J gene TRBJ1-5, with D perhaps matching TRBD1 (6 bases). This TCR came from a man aged 30 to 45 in good health and CMV-seronegative. For the CDR3, the DNA is TGTGCCAGCAGAAGGACAGCTCAGCCCCAGCATTTT. Its protein is CASRRTAQPQHF.